What follows describes a single T cell receptor (beta chain). Antigen specificity is unknown. The data were produced by immunoSEQ multiplex PCR, yet TCRdb's version contains in-frame clones alone and is incomplete. The data show 50,000 to 85,000 clones, with approximately 85% seen just once and approximately 23% held by the top ten. The sample belongs to a study of T cell responses to AZD1222 COVID-19 vaccine. Regarding the study as a whole: Once two AZD1222 doses were given, Spike-specific TCR breadth and depth went up. Dominant CD4 TCR responses targeted spike regions 160-218 and 743-854.

The clonotype originates from an adult in good health. The sample in question was peripheral blood, obtained on day 0 of MenACWY control vaccination.

The chain's CDR3 is CASSLGTGIGGELFF. CDR3 bases: TGCGCCAGCAGCTTGGGGACAGGGATCGGCGGGGAGCTGTTTTTT. This chain connects TRBV5-1 to TRBJ2-2; 8 bases map to TRBD1. The CDR3 sequence is 15 residues long. The trim removed 0 bases at V and 7 bases at J, leaving 5 bases unmatched. From germline, CDR1 is SGHRS and CDR2 YFSETQ.